The 19 T cell receptor beta chains below come from one sample, sequenced in a study of cytomegalovirus exposure and HLA in healthy donors. The primer mix had 60 Vbeta and 13 Jbeta primers. Measured with immunoSEQ multiplex PCR; TCRdb has only the in-frame clones, and not every one. The top ten clones hold 10% of a sample with under 250,000 clones, roughly four fifths of them seen once. The sample taken for sequencing was PBMCs. These receptors originate from a woman between 50 and 59 years old in good health and CMV-seropositive.

This chain connects TRBV5-1 to TRBJ1-1, with TRBD1 matching over 8 bases. The V gene's germline CDR1 is SGHRS and CDR2 YFSETQ. This CDR3 is 15 amino acids long. J was trimmed by 1 base and V by 0 bases; bases with no gene match: 2. CDR3 in DNA: TGCGCCAGCAGCTTGGGACAGGGGAGGAACACTGAAGCTTTCTTT. Translation gives CASSLGQGRNTEAFF. The full variable domain, rest sourced from reference TRBV5-1 and TRBJ1-1, is KAGVTQTPRYLIKTRGQQVTLSCSPISGHRSVSWYQQTPGQGLQFLFEYFSETQRNKGNFPGRFSGRQFSNSRSEMNVSTLELGDSALYLCASSLGQGRNTEAFFGQGTRLTVV.

The chain combines TRBV7-9 with TRBJ1-1; D perhaps matches TRBD1 (6 bases). Germline V gives CDR1 SEHNR, CDR2 FQNEAQ (reference sequence). The CDR3 spans 13 residues. V lost 2 bases, J lost 7 bases, and 11 bases lay in between. The CDR3, as DNA: TGTGCCAGCAGCTTAATTACGACAGGTGAAGCTTTCTTT. Amino acids: CASSLITTGEAFF.

CDR3 region: CASSYSRADTQYF. The CDR3 DNA follows: TGTGCCAGCAGTTACTCCCGAGCAGATACGCAGTATTTT. The chain couples TRBV6-6 to TRBJ2-3; D remains unclear. The CDR3 sequence is 13 residues long. The V end lost 0 bases, the J end lost 4 bases, and 5 bases lay between the germline ends. Germline lookup yields CDR1 MNHNY and CDR2 SVGAGI (reference sequence).

The chain has TRBV2 and TRBJ2-1; 8 bases match TRBD2. Germline CDR1 reads SNHLY; CDR2 reads FYNNEI. The V segment lost 6 bases and the J segment 6 bases; nucleotides outside the gene matches: 10. CDR3 length equals 15 residues. CDR3 DNA: TGTGCCAGCAGGGGCTTGGGACTAGTGGTCAATGAGCAGTTCTTC. Residues: CASRGLGLVVNEQFF.

This chain joins TRBV10-2 and TRBJ1-2; D might be TRBD1 (5 bases). Germline lookup yields CDR1 WSHSY and CDR2 SAAADI. Trimming shortened V by 3 bases and J by 8 bases, and 16 bases separated the two germline ends. This CDR3 region has 14 residues. CDR3 sequence (DNA): TGCGCCAGCAGTGACTTTCCGGGCGGGGACGGCTACACCTTC. It is translated as CASSDFPGGDGYTF.

This clone was counted between two and nine times. The rearrangement links TRBV9 to TRBJ1-4; TRBD1 is a possible D gene (5 bases). The CDR3 length is 16 residues. The V end lost 1 base, the J end lost 5 bases, and 15 bases lay between the germline ends. Germline values: CDR1 SGDLS, CDR2 YYNGEE. The CDR3 spells CASSVTSETANEKLFF. As DNA, the CDR3 is TGTGCCAGCAGCGTAACGTCCGAGACAGCGAATGAAAAACTGTTTTTT.

The gene calls are TRBV7-2 and TRBJ2-7; 7 nucleotides line up with TRBD1. Germline lookup yields CDR1 SGHTA and CDR2 FQGNSA. The CDR3 sequence is 15 residues long. V lost 3 bases and J lost 4; bases outside the gene matches: 9. Here the CDR3 DNA reads TGTGCCAGCAGCTTGTCCGGGACAGTTACTTACGAGCAGTACTTC. Protein product: CASSLSGTVTYEQYF.

This clone was picked up a small number of times. The chain joins TRBV7-2 to TRBJ1-5, with D hard to call. Germline V gene sequence: CDR1 SGHTA, CDR2 FQGNSA. This CDR3 comprises 14 residues. With 5 bases removed from V and 2 bases from J, the gap between germline ends came to 10 bases. The CDR3 spells CASSPSRGNQPQHF. The CDR3 DNA reads as TGTGCCAGCAGCCCGTCGAGGGGCAATCAGCCCCAGCATTTT.

The CDR3 loop reads CASSFRVTEAFF. The CDR3 region has the DNA TGTGCCAGCAGCTTCAGGGTTACTGAAGCTTTCTTT. The V call is TRBV2, the J call TRBJ1-1; tentatively, D is TRBD1 (5 bases). Germline V gene data show CDR1 as SNHLY and CDR2 as FYNNEI. Trimming shortened V by 6 bases and J by 5 bases, and 10 bases separated the two germline ends. The CDR3 covers 12 residues.

The V call is TRBV7-2, the J call TRBJ2-1; 9 bases fit TRBD2. CDR1 is SGHTA and CDR2 is FQGNSA in the germline V gene. Germline trimming cut 5 bases from V and 1 base from J; bases unmatched to any gene: 15. The CDR3 runs to 19 residues. CDR3: CASSHVGRGGFLSYNEQFF. The CDR3, as DNA: TGTGCCAGCAGCCACGTTGGGCGGGGGGGCTTTCTGTCCTACAATGAGCAGTTCTTC.

The chain recombines TRBV21-1 with TRBJ1-1. TRBV21-1 counts as a pseudogene. The CDR3 is made up of 13 amino acids. CDR3 in DNA: TGTGCCAGCAGCCCCCGCGGGGGGGATGAAGCTTTCTTT. It translates to CASSPRGGDEAFF.

The rearrangement uses TRBV9 and TRBJ2-3; 12 bases align to TRBD2. The length of the CDR3 is 21 residues. Germline trimming cut 1 base from V and 0 bases from J; bases unmatched to any gene: 15. From germline, CDR1 is SGDLS and CDR2 YYNGEE. The CDR3 protein is CASSVSLAGGLEVSSTDTQYF. The DNA of the CDR3 is TGTGCCAGCAGCGTAAGCCTAGCGGGGGGGCTTGAGGTATCTAGCACAGATACGCAGTATTTT.

This clone was seen only a few times. The chain has TRBV7-2 and TRBJ2-1; D gene uncertain. Germline-derived CDR1 and CDR2 are SGHTA and FQGNSA. The CDR3 totals 12 residues. V gave up 3 bases and J gave up 7 bases, with 7 bases separating them. The CDR3: CASSFVANEQFF. CDR3 bases: TGTGCCAGCAGCTTCGTAGCTAATGAGCAGTTCTTC.

The chain employs TRBV30 and TRBJ2-7; no definite D call. The germline V and J ends were trimmed by 0 bases and 0 bases, with 6 bases remaining between them. CDR1 is GTSNPN and CDR2 is SVGIG in the germline V gene (reference sequence). CDR3 length equals 13 residues. The CDR3 is CAWSVGVSYEQYF. The CDR3 DNA sequence: TGTGCCTGGAGTGTGGGCGTCTCCTACGAGCAGTACTTC.

This clone has more than one count but fewer than ten. The V gene is TRBV19, the J gene TRBJ2-1, with 9 bases identical to TRBD1. CDR3 length: 14 amino acids. Germline V gene lookup returns CDR1 LNHDA and CDR2 SQIVND (reference sequence). The junction had 5 bases not matched to a gene; V was cut back by 4 bases and J by 7 bases. This chain's CDR3 is CASSTYRGRNEQFF. The CDR3 DNA reads TGTGCCAGTAGTACCTACAGGGGGCGGAATGAGCAGTTCTTC.

J is TRBJ2-2 and V is TRBV13, with 8 bases matching TRBD1. The CDR3 spans 14 residues. J lost 4 bases, V lost 6 bases, and 4 bases had no gene match. Germline CDR1 is PRHDT and CDR2 is FYEKMQ (reference sequence). This CDR3 is CASRRTGRTGELFF. CDR3 DNA sequence: TGTGCCAGCAGAAGGACAGGGCGCACCGGGGAGCTGTTTTTT.

The chain joins TRBV9 to TRBJ2-5, with TRBD1 matching over 10 bases. Judging by the DNA end, TRBJ2-7 fits better; the J call may be wrong. The CDR3 runs 15 residues. Germline CDR1 reads SGDLS; CDR2 reads YYNGEE. The CDR3 sequence is CASSPRPGTGDEQYF. The CDR3 DNA reads TGTGCCAGCAGCCCCAGGCCCGGGACAGGGGACGAGCAGTACTTC.

V and J are TRBV9 and TRBJ1-4, with a tentative D call TRBD1 (5 bases). Trimming shortened V by 0 bases and J by 8 bases, and 14 bases separated the two germline ends. This CDR3 spans 15 amino acids. Germline V gene lookup returns CDR1 SGDLS and CDR2 YYNGEE. The CDR3 spells CASSVVAGQGEKLFF. The CDR3 bases are TGTGCCAGCAGCGTAGTTGCAGGGCAGGGCGAAAAACTGTTTTTT.

The chain uses TRBV28 and TRBJ2-7; TRBD1 agrees at 7 bases. Germline V gene lookup returns CDR1 MDHEN and CDR2 SYDVKM. The junction had 8 bases not matched to a gene; V was cut back by 5 bases and J by 4 bases. The CDR3 extends over 14 amino acids. In DNA, the CDR3 is TGTGCCAGCAGTCCTCCGACAGGGACATACGAGCAGTACTTC. Protein product: CASSPPTGTYEQYF.